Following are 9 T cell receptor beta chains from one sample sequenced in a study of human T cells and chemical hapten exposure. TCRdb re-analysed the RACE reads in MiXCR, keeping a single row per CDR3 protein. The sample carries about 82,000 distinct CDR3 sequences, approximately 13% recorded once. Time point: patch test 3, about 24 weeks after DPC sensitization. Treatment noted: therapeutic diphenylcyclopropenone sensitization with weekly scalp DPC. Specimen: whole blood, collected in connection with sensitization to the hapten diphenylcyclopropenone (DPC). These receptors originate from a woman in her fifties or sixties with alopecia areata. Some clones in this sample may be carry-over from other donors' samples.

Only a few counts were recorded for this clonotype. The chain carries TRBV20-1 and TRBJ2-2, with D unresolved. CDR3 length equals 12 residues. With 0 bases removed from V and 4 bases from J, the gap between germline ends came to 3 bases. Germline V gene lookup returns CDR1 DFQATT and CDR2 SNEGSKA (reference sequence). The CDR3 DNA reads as TGCAGTGCTAGAGAGGGCACCGGGGAGCTGTTTTTT. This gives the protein CSAREGTGELFF.

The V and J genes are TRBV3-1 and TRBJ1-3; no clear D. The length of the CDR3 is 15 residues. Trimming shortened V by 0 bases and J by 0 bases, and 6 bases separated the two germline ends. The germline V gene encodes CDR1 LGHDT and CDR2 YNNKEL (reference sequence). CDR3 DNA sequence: TGTGCCAGCAGCCAAGACTTGAGCTCTGGAAACACCATATATTTT. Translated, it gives CASSQDLSSGNTIYF.

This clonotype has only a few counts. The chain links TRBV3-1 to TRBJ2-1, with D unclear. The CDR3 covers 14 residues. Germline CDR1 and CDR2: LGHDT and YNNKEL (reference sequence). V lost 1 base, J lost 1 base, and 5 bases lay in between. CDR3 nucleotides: TGTGCCAGCAGCCAAGCGAGGTCCTACAATGAGCAGTTCTTC. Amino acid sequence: CASSQARSYNEQFF.

This CDR3 is CASSLATGRVNEQYF. DNA for the CDR3: TGTGCCAGCAGCTTAGCAACCGGGAGAGTCAACGAGCAGTACTTC. The chain has TRBV7-2 and TRBJ2-7; TRBD2 is a possible D gene (6 bases). In germline, CDR1 is SGHTA, CDR2 FQGNSA. CDR3 length equals 15 residues. V was cut by 0 bases and J by 5 bases, with 14 bases left in between.

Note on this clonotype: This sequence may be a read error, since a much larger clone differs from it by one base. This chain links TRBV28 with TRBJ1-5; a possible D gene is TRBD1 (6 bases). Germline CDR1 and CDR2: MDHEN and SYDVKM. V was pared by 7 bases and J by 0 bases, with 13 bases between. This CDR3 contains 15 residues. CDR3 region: CASISDRDSNQPQHF. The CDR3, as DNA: TGTGCCAGCATTTCGGACAGAGATAGCAATCAGCCCCAGCATTTT.

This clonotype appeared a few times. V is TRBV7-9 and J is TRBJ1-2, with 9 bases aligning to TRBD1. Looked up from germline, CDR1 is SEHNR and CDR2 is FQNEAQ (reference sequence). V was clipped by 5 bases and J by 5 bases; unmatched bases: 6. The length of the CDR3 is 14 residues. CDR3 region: CASSKGTGWYGYTF. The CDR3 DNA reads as TGTGCCAGCAGCAAAGGGACAGGGTGGTATGGCTACACCTTC.

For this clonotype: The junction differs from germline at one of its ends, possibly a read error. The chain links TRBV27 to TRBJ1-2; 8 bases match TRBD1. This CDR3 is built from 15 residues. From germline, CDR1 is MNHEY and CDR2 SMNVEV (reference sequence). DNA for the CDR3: TGTGCCAGCAGTTTAAGGGGGACAGGTCCTTATGACTACACCTTC. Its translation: CASSLRGTGPYDYTF.

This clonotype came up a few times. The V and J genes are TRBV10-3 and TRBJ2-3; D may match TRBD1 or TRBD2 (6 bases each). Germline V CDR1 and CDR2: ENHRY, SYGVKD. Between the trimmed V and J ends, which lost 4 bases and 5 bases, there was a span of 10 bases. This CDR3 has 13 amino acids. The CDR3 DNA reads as TGTGCCATCAGTGTCGCGGGACAAGATACGCAGTATTTT. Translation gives CAISVAGQDTQYF.

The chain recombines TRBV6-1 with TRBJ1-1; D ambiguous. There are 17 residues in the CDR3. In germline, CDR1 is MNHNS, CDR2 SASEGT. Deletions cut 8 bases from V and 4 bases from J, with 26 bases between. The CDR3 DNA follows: TGTGCCAGCGAGTGGTCCGGATTCTTTGGCCTGGGCACTGAAGCTTTCTTT. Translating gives CASEWSGFFGLGTEAFF.